This T cell receptor beta chain was profiled in a study of OX40 agonist ivuxolimab in advanced cancers. As for the study in general: Patients were treated with intravenous ivuxolimab, dosed at 0.01 to 10 mg/kg and infused every 2 weeks. The dose-escalation group included hepatocellular carcinoma, melanoma, renal cell carcinoma and head and neck cancer.

Germline-derived CDR1 and CDR2 are SGHRS and YFSETQ. The germline V and J ends were trimmed by 0 bases and 0 bases, with 8 bases remaining between them. This CDR3 has 15 residues. Sequencing was performed with immunoSEQ multiplex PCR; in TCRdb, only in-frame clones are kept and a portion is missing. The table has approximately 70,000 clones, about 82% seen once. The chain is built from TRBV5-1 and TRBJ2-3; possible D gene TRBD2, 5 bases. The sample in question was CD4+ or CD8+ T cells sorted from blood, obtained in a trial of the OX40 agonist ivuxolimab. The clonotype comes from an adult with an advanced solid tumor such as melanoma, head and neck, liver or kidney cancer. The CDR3 spells CASSLATGSTDTQYF. The CDR3 DNA follows: TGCGCCAGCAGCTTGGCAACGGGGAGCACAGATACGCAGTATTTT.